Each of the 10 T cell receptor beta chains below was sequenced from the same sample in a study of T cell repertoires in cytomegalovirus infection. TCRdb re-analysed the reads in MiXCR, keeping a single row per CDR3 protein. The profile covers around 800,000 distinct CDR3 sequences, with about 31% appearing a single time and approximately 13% taken by the ten largest. Their recognized antigens are unknown. Here the sequenced sample was cultured CD8+ T cells from PBMCs, taken from culture after CMV antigen stimulation. The receptors stem from a human donor in good health (CMV status not recorded). Some clones in this sample may be carry-over from other donors' samples.

This clonotype has only a few counts. J is TRBJ1-2 and V is TRBV5-6; D not resolved. The CDR3 extends over 13 amino acids. V was shortened by 4 bases and J by 6 bases, with 13 bases between the two germline ends. Germline V CDR1 and CDR2: SGHDT, YYEEEE. The CDR3 DNA reads TGTGCCAGCAGCCCGCAAGTGGGAGATGGCTACACCTTC. Amino acids: CASSPQVGDGYTF.

This clonotype has only a few counts. The chain has TRBV5-5 and TRBJ2-5; D might be TRBD1 (5 bases). Trimming cost V 6 bases and J 0 bases, with 15 bases left between them. This CDR3 has 15 amino acids. The germline V gene encodes CDR1 SGHKS and CDR2 YYEKEE (reference sequence). The CDR3 region has the DNA TGTGCCAGCACCCAAGGTCCAGGGTACCAAGAGACCCAGTACTTC. It translates to CASTQGPGYQETQYF. Full variable domain (remainder filled in from reference TRBV5-5 and TRBJ2-5): DAGVTQSPTHLIKTRGQQVTLRCSPISGHKSVSWYQQVLGQGPQFIFQYYEKEERGRGNFPDRFSARQFPNYSSELNVNALLLGDSALYLCASTQGPGYQETQYFGPGTRLLVL.

V gene TRBV4-1 combines with J gene TRBJ1-3; a possible D gene is TRBD1 (5 bases). Trimming removed 0 bases at V and 1 base at J, with 13 bases between. The CDR3 runs 17 residues. Germline CDR1 reads MGHRA; CDR2 reads YSYEKL. The CDR3 region is CASSQEPQGDSGNTIYF. The CDR3 DNA is TGCGCCAGCAGCCAAGAGCCCCAAGGGGATTCTGGAAACACCATATATTTT.

The table lists this clonotype with a few counts. The chain links TRBV19 to TRBJ1-1; 7 nucleotides align to TRBD1. The CDR3 has 14 amino acids. CDR1 and CDR2 from the germline V gene are LNHDA and SQIVND (reference sequence). Trimming at V came to 8 bases and at J to 5 bases, leaving 11 bases not matched to a gene. The CDR3 DNA reads TGTGCCAGTTCCGGAGGGGGCGCAGGGACTGAAGCTTTCTTT. Its translation is CASSGGGAGTEAFF. The variable domain in full, with the rest retrieved from reference TRBV19 and TRBJ1-1, is DGGITQSPKYLFRKEGQNVTLSCEQNLNHDAMYWYRQDPGQGLRLIYYSQIVNDFQKGDIAEGYSVSREKKESFPLTVTSAQKNPTAFYLCASSGGGAGTEAFFGQGTRLTVV.

The chain recombines TRBV6-5 with TRBJ1-1, with TRBD1 as a possible D gene (5 bases). Germline CDR1 is MNHEY and CDR2 is SVGAGI. Trimming cost V 2 bases and J 10 bases, with 11 bases left between them. There are 12 residues in the CDR3. Here the CDR3 DNA reads TGTGCCAGCAGTTACGGTCGGGGCGCAGCTTTCTTT. Its translation: CASSYGRGAAFF.

This chain joins TRBV6-1 and TRBJ1-4; D remains unclear. This CDR3 has 13 amino acids. Germline V gene data show CDR1 as MNHNS and CDR2 as SASEGT. V shed 6 bases and J shed 7 bases, with 12 bases lying between them. The CDR3 nucleotides are TGTGCCAGCAGGGCCGGAATATCTGAAAAACTGTTTTTT. It specifies CASRAGISEKLFF.

The V and J genes are TRBV9 and TRBJ1-1; D gene ambiguous. Trimming removed 3 bases at V and 0 bases at J, with 9 bases between. Germline V gives CDR1 SGDLS, CDR2 YYNGEE. This CDR3 region has 14 residues. The CDR3 spells CASSATQMNTEAFF. CDR3 nucleotides: TGTGCCAGCAGCGCCACCCAGATGAACACTGAAGCTTTCTTT.

This clonotype turned up a few times. This sequence joins TRBV7-6 and TRBJ2-7; tentative D call: TRBD1 (6 bases). Trimming removed 6 bases from V and 3 bases from J, with 18 bases in between. This CDR3 has 15 residues. Germline V gives CDR1 SGHVS, CDR2 FNYEAQ. CDR3 in DNA: TGTGCCAGCAGTAGGAAAAGCAGGGGATTCTACGAGCAGTACGTC. Encoded protein: CASSRKSRGFYEQYV.

The V call is TRBV6-8, the J call TRBJ2-1, with D possibly being TRBD1 (7 bases). The CDR3 has 14 amino acids. V shed 7 bases and J shed 9 bases, with 19 bases lying between them. Per germline, CDR1 MNHGY and CDR2 SAAAGT. This chain's CDR3 is CASISRGAKVEQFF. CDR3 coding DNA: TGTGCCAGCATAAGCAGGGGGGCCAAAGTTGAGCAGTTCTTC.

The rearrangement uses TRBV6-6 and TRBJ2-7; D perhaps matches TRBD1 (6 bases). Germline V gene lookup returns CDR1 MNHNY and CDR2 SVGAGI (reference sequence). The CDR3 contains 15 residues. V lost 4 bases and J lost 8, with 21 bases in between. The CDR3 region has the DNA TGTGCCAGCAGTTCGGGGACCTCAGGGGCCGAGAAGCAGTACTTC. It is translated as CASSSGTSGAEKQYF.